The 23 T cell receptor beta chains presented below share a single source sample, sequenced in a study of cytotoxic CD8 clonotypes in ibrutinib-treated CLL. Profiling relied on immunoSEQ multiplex PCR, and the TCRdb table lists in-frame clones only, not all of them. The sample includes roughly 150,000 clones, 70% to 85% seen only once; the top ten take roughly 2%. The source material was PBMCs, sampled after 12 months of ibrutinib treatment. Every receptor here comes from a human donor with chronic lymphocytic leukemia.

V usage is TRBV11-3 and J usage is TRBJ2-2; D possibly uses TRBD1 or TRBD2 (6 bases each). Germline loops: CDR1 SGHNT, CDR2 YENEEA. The CDR3 is 13 amino acids. V was cut by 1 base and J by 13 bases, with 13 bases left in between. The DNA of the CDR3 is TGTGCCAGCAGCTTAGTCGGGGGCAGGAGGCTGTTTTTT. This sequence encodes CASSLVGGRRLFF.

The CDR3 DNA is TGTGCCAGCAGCTTGGCCGGAGGGGCTAATGAAAAACTGTTTTTT. Protein: CASSLAGGANEKLFF. J is TRBJ1-4 and V is TRBV7-3; tentatively, D is TRBD1 (5 bases). The CDR3 sequence is 15 residues long. Trimming pared 3 bases from V and 3 bases from J, leaving 11 bases between. The germline CDR1 and CDR2 sequences are SGHTA and FQGTGA. The whole variable domain, remainder taken from reference TRBV7-3 and TRBJ1-4, is GAGVSQTPSNKVTEKGKYVELRCDPISGHTALYWYRQSLGQGPEFLIYFQGTGAADDSGLPNDRFFAVRPEGSVSTLKIQRTERGDSAVYLCASSLAGGANEKLFFGSGTQLSVL.

This clone is a singleton in its sample. V is TRBV21-1 and J is TRBJ1-4; the table's D gene call, TRBD1, was not cross checked with the DNA. TRBV21-1 is classified as a pseudogene. CDR3 length: 19 residues. CDR3 coding DNA: TGTGCCAGCAGCACAACCCGGGACAGACGATTTGCAACTAATGAAAAACTGTTTTTT. Translated: CASSTTRDRRFATNEKLFF.

The genes are TRBV28 and TRBJ1-5, with TRBD1 as a possible D gene (5 bases). Germline CDR1 and CDR2: MDHEN and SYDVKM. The CDR3 sequence is 16 residues long. V lost 5 bases, J lost 0 bases, and 14 bases lay in between. CDR3 sequence (DNA): TGTGCCAGCAGTGGAGGGACGTCTTATAGCAATCAGCCCCAGCATTTT. This gives the protein CASSGGTSYSNQPQHF.

The rearrangement links TRBV6-1 to TRBJ1-5; TRBD1 matches 7 bases. V gave up 2 bases and J gave up 5 bases; unmatched junction bases: 6. The CDR3 extends over 15 amino acids. Germline loops: CDR1 MNHNS, CDR2 SASEGT. The CDR3 loop reads CASSEPRGNYQPQHF. For the CDR3, the DNA is TGTGCCAGCAGTGAACCCAGGGGGAACTATCAGCCCCAGCATTTT.

CDR3 amino acids: CASSSPRGQSETQYF. CDR3 DNA sequence: TGTGCCAGCAGCTCCCCCAGGGGGCAAAGTGAGACCCAGTACTTC. This sequence joins TRBV11-2 and TRBJ2-5; 8 bases align to TRBD1. The CDR3 is made up of 15 amino acids. V trimming: 4 bases; J trimming: 5 bases; junction bases outside the gene matches: 9. CDR1 and CDR2 from the germline V gene are SGHAT and FQNNGV.

The CDR3 sequence: CASKGRTGFTDTQYF. In DNA form, the CDR3 reads TGTGCCAGTAAAGGCCGGACAGGCTTTACAGATACGCAGTATTTT. The V and J genes are TRBV19 and TRBJ2-3; 7 nucleotides match TRBD1. This CDR3 contains 15 residues. V shed 7 bases and J 3 bases; nucleotides not matched to a gene: 10. Germline CDR1 is LNHDA and CDR2 is SQIVND (reference sequence).

V and J are TRBV4-1 and TRBJ2-7; D is uncertain. This CDR3 is built from 13 residues. The ends were cut back, 6 bases at V and 7 bases at J, with 16 bases in the middle. Germline V gives CDR1 MGHRA, CDR2 YSYEKL. CDR3 DNA: TGCGCCAGCAGGGGCCAGGCCACGCGGGAGCAGTACTTC. Protein sequence: CASRGQATREQYF.

The chain joins TRBV5-5 to TRBJ1-1; 9 bases fit TRBD1. Trimming took 0 bases from V and 2 from J; bases not matched to a gene: 11. Per the germline V gene, CDR1 is SGHKS and CDR2 is YYEKEE (reference sequence). There are 18 residues in the CDR3. The CDR3 here is CASSLEAGTGLGNTEAFF. DNA of the CDR3: TGTGCCAGCAGCTTGGAAGCCGGGACAGGGCTAGGAAACACTGAAGCTTTCTTT.

This clone has only one observation. The chain recombines TRBV28 with TRBJ1-5; D is unclear. The CDR3 has 12 amino acids. Germline CDR1 reads MDHEN; CDR2 reads SYDVKM. Trimming pared 4 bases from V and 4 bases from J, leaving 5 bases between. For the CDR3, the DNA is TGTGCCAGCAGTTGGGGAAATCAGCCCCAGCATTTT. Encoded protein: CASSWGNQPQHF.

This chain uses TRBV7-7 with TRBJ1-4; D uncertain. Looked up from germline, CDR1 is SSHAT and CDR2 is FNYEAQ (reference sequence). This CDR3 has 13 amino acids. Trimming stripped 0 bases from V and 6 bases from J, with 5 bases between. The CDR3 reads CASSLARDEKLFF. The CDR3 DNA is TGTGCCAGCAGCTTAGCGCGGGATGAAAAACTGTTTTTT.

V usage is TRBV21-1 and J usage is TRBJ1-5. TRBV21-1 represents a pseudogene. This CDR3 contains 22 residues. This CDR3 reads CASSKSEGRKLRTGSGNQPQHF. CDR3 bases: TGTGCCAGCAGCAAAAGCGAGGGGAGGAAACTAAGAACAGGCTCGGGCAATCAGCCCCAGCATTTT.

The CDR3 bases are TGTGCCAGCAGCCCCCGGGGAGCGGGAGGTTACACCGGGGAGCTGTTTTTT. Amino acids: CASSPRGAGGYTGELFF. This chain connects TRBV9 to TRBJ2-2; 9 nucleotides line up with TRBD2. The CDR3 runs to 17 residues. V was clipped by 4 bases and J by 3 bases; unmatched bases: 10. Germline V gene sequence: CDR1 SGDLS, CDR2 YYNGEE.

The chain has TRBV2 and TRBJ2-1, with no clear D. CDR1 SNHLY and CDR2 FYNNEI come from the germline V gene. The ends were cut back, 4 bases at V and 8 bases at J, with 9 bases in the middle. CDR3 length equals 12 residues. The chain's CDR3 is CASSVGGYEQFF. CDR3 nucleotides: TGTGCCAGCAGTGTTGGCGGATATGAGCAGTTCTTC. The full variable domain, its missing parts supplied by reference TRBV2 and TRBJ2-1, is EPEVTQTPSHQVTQMGQEVILRCVPISNHLYFYWYRQILGQKVEFLVSFYNNEISEKSEIFDDQFSVERPDGSNFTLKIRSTKLEDSAMYFCASSVGGYEQFFGPGTRLTVL.

On this clone: Within the sample, other DNA sequences also encode this same CDR3. The gene calls are TRBV5-1 and TRBJ1-4; D unclear. Trimming removed 4 bases from V and 0 bases from J, with 4 bases in between. The CDR3 is made up of 13 amino acids. Per the germline V gene, CDR1 is SGHRS and CDR2 is YFSETQ. The CDR3 nucleotides read TGCGCCAGCAGCCTGGCAACTAATGAAAAACTGTTTTTT. It codes for CASSLATNEKLFF.

Note on this clone: A read error may explain this, as a much larger clone is one base away. The chain carries TRBV6-5 and TRBJ2-2; D is undetermined. The CDR3 contains 13 residues. CDR1 MNHEY and CDR2 SVGAGI come from the germline V gene. Between the trimmed V and J ends, which lost 4 bases and 0 bases, there was a span of 3 bases. CDR3 protein: CASSLANTGELFF. As DNA, the CDR3 is TGTGCCAGCAGTTTGGCGAACACCGGGGAGCTGTTTTTT.

This clone was recorded once. This rearrangement joins TRBV19 to TRBJ2-7, with 10 bases identical to TRBD1. V was pared by 5 bases and J by 2 bases, with 3 bases of the junction left unmatched. The germline V gene has CDR1 LNHDA and CDR2 SQIVND (reference sequence). CDR3 length: 14 residues. The CDR3 loop is CASSATGGAYEQYF. CDR3 in DNA: TGTGCCAGTAGTGCGACAGGGGGCGCCTACGAGCAGTACTTC.

The gene calls are TRBV28 and TRBJ1-5; D is uncertain. The CDR3 runs to 12 residues. Trimming took 5 bases from V and 6 from J, leaving 8 bases between them. CDR1 and CDR2 (germline): MDHEN, SYDVKM. The CDR3 protein is CASSGEGQPQHF. The CDR3 bases are TGTGCCAGCAGTGGTGAAGGTCAGCCCCAGCATTTT.

This clone has a handful of counts. The chain employs TRBV7-2 and TRBJ2-6; possibly TRBD1 or TRBD2 for D (6 bases each). Looked up from germline, CDR1 is SGHTA and CDR2 is FQGNSA. V lost 5 bases and J lost 2, with 16 bases in between. CDR3 size: 17 residues. CDR3 loop: CASSREGGPTGANVLTF. CDR3 nucleotide sequence: TGTGCCAGCAGCCGAGAGGGGGGTCCCACTGGGGCCAACGTCCTGACTTTC. Full variable domain (remainder filled in from reference TRBV7-2 and TRBJ2-6): GAGVSQSPSNKVTEKGKDVELRCDPISGHTALYWYRQSLGQGLEFLIYFQGNSAPDKSGLPSDRFSAERTGGSVSTLTIQRTQQEDSAVYLCASSREGGPTGANVLTFGAGSRLTVL.

The V call is TRBV7-2, the J call TRBJ2-1; 10 bases fit TRBD2. This CDR3 has 15 residues. Germline values: CDR1 SGHTA, CDR2 FQGNSA. J gave up 7 bases and V 5 bases, and 8 bases lay outside the gene matches. CDR3 residues: CASSLQDSGGNEQFF. CDR3 DNA: TGTGCCAGCAGCCTGCAAGATAGCGGGGGGAATGAGCAGTTCTTC.

The chain links TRBV5-1 to TRBJ2-7; tentatively, D is TRBD1 (6 bases). Germline CDR1 reads SGHRS; CDR2 reads YFSETQ. Trimming stripped 6 bases from V and 2 bases from J, with 15 bases between. The CDR3 totals 14 residues. CDR3 DNA: TGCGCCAGCAACCCATCTACAGGGACCTACGAGCAGTACTTC. Its protein product is CASNPSTGTYEQYF.

J is TRBJ2-7 and V is TRBV28; 11 positions match TRBD2. The CDR3 consists of 16 residues. Germline V lookup: CDR1 MDHEN, CDR2 SYDVKM. The V segment lost 7 bases and the J segment 4 bases; nucleotides outside the gene matches: 12. The CDR3 DNA reads as TGTGCCAGCACCGAGCACCAACTAGCGGGAGTGTACGAGCAGTACTTC. Translation: CASTEHQLAGVYEQYF.

This clone has more than one count but fewer than ten. In DNA, the CDR3 is TGTGCCAGCAGTTTAGAGGAGACAGCGCCTCATCCTCACAACTACGAGCAGTACTTC. Its protein is CASSLEETAPHPHNYEQYF. This chain connects TRBV27 to TRBJ2-7; possibly TRBD1 for D (5 bases). Looked up from germline, CDR1 is MNHEY and CDR2 is SMNVEV (reference sequence). V was trimmed by 2 bases and J by 3 bases, leaving 26 bases between them. The CDR3 consists of 19 residues.